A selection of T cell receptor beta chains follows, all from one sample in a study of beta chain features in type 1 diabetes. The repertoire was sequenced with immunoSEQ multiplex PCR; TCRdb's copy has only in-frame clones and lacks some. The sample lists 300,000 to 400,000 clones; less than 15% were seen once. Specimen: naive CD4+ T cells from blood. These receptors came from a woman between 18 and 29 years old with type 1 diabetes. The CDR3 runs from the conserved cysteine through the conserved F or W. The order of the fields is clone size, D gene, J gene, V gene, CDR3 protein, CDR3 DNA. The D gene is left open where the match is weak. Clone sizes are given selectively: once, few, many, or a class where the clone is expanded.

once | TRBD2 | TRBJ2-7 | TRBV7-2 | CASSPGTSGWGAEQYF | TGTGCCAGCAGCCCCGGGACTAGCGGTTGGGGGGCCGAGCAGTACTTC
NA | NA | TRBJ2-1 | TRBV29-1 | CSARRDGKYNEQFF | TGCAGCGCCAGGCGAGACGGGAAGTACAATGAGCAGTTCTTC
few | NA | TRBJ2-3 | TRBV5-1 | CASSSPPGGPGTDTQYF | TGCGCCAGCAGCTCTCCCCCCGGCGGCCCTGGGACAGATACGCAGTATTTT
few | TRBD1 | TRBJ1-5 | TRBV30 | CAWSTVGTGGNQPQHF | TGTGCCTGGAGTACGGTTGGGACAGGGGGCAATCAGCCCCAGCATTTT
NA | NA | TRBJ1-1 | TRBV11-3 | CASSPYTGSAEAFF | TGTGCCAGCAGCCCGTATACAGGGTCAGCTGAAGCTTTCTTT
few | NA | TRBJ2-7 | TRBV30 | CAWSPQVSEQYF | TGTGCCTGGAGTCCCCAGGTTTCCGAGCAGTACTTC
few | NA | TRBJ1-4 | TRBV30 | CAWSGFEDATNEKLFF | TGTGCCTGGAGTGGTTTCGAGGATGCAACTAATGAAAAACTGTTTTTT
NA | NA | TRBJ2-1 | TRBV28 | CASSQGSSGDNEQFF | TGTGCCAGCAGTCAAGGTAGCTCGGGGGACAATGAGCAGTTCTTC
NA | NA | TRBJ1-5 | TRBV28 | CASRVLNQPQHF | TGTGCCAGCCGGGTCCTCAATCAGCCCCAGCATTTT
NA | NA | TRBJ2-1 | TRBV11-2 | CASSLDGSSGFF | TGTGCCAGCAGTTTAGACGGGAGCTCAGGGTTCTTC
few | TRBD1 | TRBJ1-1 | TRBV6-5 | CASSYRDRGRTEAFF | TGTGCCAGCAGTTACAGGGACAGGGGGCGTACTGAAGCTTTCTTT
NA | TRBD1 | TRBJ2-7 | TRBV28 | CASSPPGTGSYEQYF | TGTGCCAGCAGTCCCCCCGGGACAGGATCCTACGAGCAGTACTTC
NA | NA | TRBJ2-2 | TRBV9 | CASSVGAVWPGELFF | TGTGCCAGCAGCGTAGGGGCCGTGTGGCCCGGGGAGCTGTTTTTT
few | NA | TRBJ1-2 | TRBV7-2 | CASSLARAEDYGYTF | TGTGCCAGCAGCTTAGCGAGGGCAGAAGACTATGGCTACACCTTC
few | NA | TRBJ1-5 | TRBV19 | CASSRQAAGPQHF | TGTGCCAGTAGTCGGCAGGCCGCGGGCCCCCAGCATTTT
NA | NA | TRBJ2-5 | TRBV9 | CASATGPPRETQYF | TGTGCCAGCGCGACAGGACCCCCGCGAGAGACCCAGTACTTC
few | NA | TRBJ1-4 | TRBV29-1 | CSVDLGGGEKLFF | TGCAGCGTTGACCTCGGGGGGGGTGAAAAACTGTTTTTT
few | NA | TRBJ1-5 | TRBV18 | CASSRSGQLNQPQHF | TGTGCCAGCTCACGATCTGGACAGCTCAATCAGCCCCAGCATTTT
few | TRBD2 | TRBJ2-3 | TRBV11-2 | CASSLGASGPTDTQYF | TGTGCCAGCAGCTTAGGCGCTAGCGGACCCACAGATACGCAGTATTTT
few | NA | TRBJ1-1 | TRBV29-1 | CSVEGPGGLNTEAFF | TGCAGCGTTGAAGGCCCGGGAGGGTTGAACACTGAAGCTTTCTTT
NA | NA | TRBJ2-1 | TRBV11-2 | CASSLGLALNEQFF | TGTGCCAGCAGCTTAGGTCTAGCGTTGAATGAGCAGTTCTTC
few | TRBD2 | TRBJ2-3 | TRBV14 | CASSPTPTSGRATDTQYF | TGTGCCAGCAGCCCCACCCCAACTAGCGGGAGGGCCACAGATACGCAGTATTTT
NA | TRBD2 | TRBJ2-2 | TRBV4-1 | CASSQQAGGAGELFF | TGCGCCAGCAGCCAACAAGCGGGAGGCGCCGGGGAGCTGTTTTTT
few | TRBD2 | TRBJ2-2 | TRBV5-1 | CASSRTRDTGELFF | TGCGCCAGCAGCCGGACTAGAGACACCGGGGAGCTGTTTTTT